This is a list of T cell receptor beta chains from one sample in a study of beta chain features in type 1 diabetes. Some clones are missing from TCRdb's copy, which holds only in-frame ones; the method was immunoSEQ multiplex PCR. In the table there are over 100,000 clones, about a sixth of which are singletons. Sequences were obtained from central memory CD4+ T cells from blood. The receptor source for this set is a man aged 30 to 45 with type 1 diabetes. Both conserved end residues are trimmed from each CDR3.

j_call | v_call | cdr3_aa
TRBJ2-3 | TRBV4-3 | ASSQGGAGGDTQY
TRBJ1-1 | TRBV2 | ASSDGIGMTEAF
TRBJ1-5 | TRBV2 | ASVPTRDQPQH
TRBJ2-7 | TRBV4-2 | ASSQDLEYEQY
TRBJ2-3 | TRBV7-2 | ASSRGATDTQY
TRBJ1-2 | TRBV7-9 | ASSLDGGYGYGYT
TRBJ2-5 | TRBV7-2 | ASSLTGGAETQY
TRBJ2-3 | TRBV30 | AWSVLAGARTDTQY
TRBJ2-7 | TRBV28 | ASSASTSESYEQY
TRBJ1-1 | TRBV11-2 | ASSFDRGSTEAF
TRBJ2-5 | TRBV7-9 | ASSLGTGSVETQY
TRBJ2-2 | TRBV7-9 | ASSLGLAAQRELF
TRBJ2-3 | TRBV14 | ASSQVGLGGQY
TRBJ2-1 | TRBV9 | ASSVVAGEDNEQF